These 19 T cell receptor beta chains came from one sample sequenced in a study of shared clonotypes between healthy human individuals. The protocol was immunoSEQ multiplex PCR, while the TCRdb copy is restricted to in-frame clones and leaves out a portion. The repertoire consists of roughly 1,600,000 clones, with 98% to 99% occurring once and the leading ten covering 0.36%. Sequencing was performed on naive CD4+ T cells sorted from blood. Subset in this sample: CD45RA+ positively selected. The source of these receptors is a man aged 25 to 45 in good health.

The rearrangement links TRBV5-1 to TRBJ2-1, with D perhaps given as TRBD1 or TRBD2 (5 bases each). V lost 4 bases to trimming and J lost 9 bases, with 20 bases between them. The CDR3 spans 15 residues. Germline values: CDR1 SGHRS, CDR2 YFSETQ. CDR3 region: CASSPRGDSEGEQFF. CDR3 sequence (DNA): TGCGCCAGCAGCCCCCGAGGGGATTCTGAGGGTGAGCAGTTCTTC.

A word on this clone: Other DNA sequences in the sample encode the same CDR3. The chain is built from TRBV5-1 and TRBJ2-3; TRBD2 agrees at 9 bases. Germline CDR1 reads SGHRS; CDR2 reads YFSETQ. The CDR3 spans 14 residues. Trimming removed 0 bases from V and 6 bases from J; junction bases left unmatched: 2. The CDR3 protein is CASSLGTSADTQYF. In DNA form, the CDR3 reads TGCGCCAGCAGCTTGGGGACTAGCGCCGATACGCAGTATTTT.

The rearrangement links TRBV5-1 to TRBJ2-2, with TRBD2 as a possible D gene (6 bases). Trimming removed 5 bases at V and 7 bases at J, with 12 bases between. From germline, CDR1 is SGHRS and CDR2 YFSETQ. The CDR3 spans 13 residues. The CDR3 coding sequence is TGCGCCAGCAGTAGTCCCGGGGGCGGGGAGCTGTTTTTT. It codes for CASSSPGGGELFF.

This chain connects TRBV7-2 to TRBJ2-2; D unclear. The germline CDR1 and CDR2 sequences are SGHTA and FQGNSA. The CDR3 is made up of 15 amino acids. Trimming took off 5 bases at V and 1 base at J, with 11 bases between the two ends. The CDR3 reads CASSPRRVNTGELFF. CDR3 DNA: TGTGCCAGCAGCCCCCGCCGGGTGAACACCGGGGAGCTGTTTTTT.

This chain links TRBV18 with TRBJ1-5; D unresolved. Trimming cost V 6 bases and J 5 bases, with 11 bases left between them. CDR1 and CDR2 from the germline V gene are KGHSH and LQKENI. This CDR3 contains 13 residues. The CDR3 region is CASSRTDDQPQHF. As DNA, the CDR3 is TGTGCCAGCTCGCGGACCGACGATCAGCCCCAGCATTTT.

J is TRBJ2-3 and V is TRBV6-1; no clear D. V was shortened by 6 bases and J by 4 bases, with 5 bases between the two germline ends. The CDR3 is 11 amino acids. Germline-derived CDR1 and CDR2 are MNHNS and SASEGT. CDR3 sequence reads: CASRFADTQYF. CDR3 nucleotides: TGTGCCAGCAGGTTCGCAGATACGCAGTATTTT.

This chain uses TRBV7-8 with TRBJ2-7, with D perhaps matching TRBD2 (6 bases). The germline V and J ends were trimmed by 6 bases and 0 bases, with 18 bases remaining between them. The CDR3 loop spans 16 amino acids. In germline, CDR1 is SGHVS, CDR2 FQNEAQ. The CDR3 nucleotides read TGTGCCAGCAGTCCTAAAGGCCCCGGGAGCTCCTACGAGCAGTACTTC. Encoded protein: CASSPKGPGSSYEQYF.

The CDR3 is CASKKGTGGAQPQHF. The CDR3, as DNA: TGTGCCAGCAAGAAAGGGACAGGGGGTGCTCAGCCCCAGCATTTT. The chain employs TRBV6-1 and TRBJ1-5; 11 bases are a match to TRBD1. This CDR3 contains 15 residues. The ends lost 7 bases at V and 6 bases at J; junction bases unmatched: 8. Germline V lookup: CDR1 MNHNS, CDR2 SASEGT.

The chain is built from TRBV19 and TRBJ2-5; D ambiguous. Trimming left V 1 base short and J 4 bases short, with 7 bases between. Germline-derived CDR1 and CDR2 are LNHDA and SQIVND (reference sequence). This CDR3 is built from 13 residues. The CDR3 spells CASSIVLRETQYF. The CDR3 DNA reads as TGTGCCAGTAGTATAGTTCTGCGAGAGACCCAGTACTTC. The whole variable domain, filled in from reference TRBV19 and TRBJ2-5, reads DGGITQSPKYLFRKEGQNVTLSCEQNLNHDAMYWYRQDPGQGLRLIYYSQIVNDFQKGDIAEGYSVSREKKESFPLTVTSAQKNPTAFYLCASSIVLRETQYFGPGTRLLVL.

This clone came up once. The rearrangement joins TRBV4-1 to TRBJ2-3; 8 positions match TRBD1. Trimming at V came to 0 bases and at J to 1 base, leaving 6 bases not matched to a gene. The CDR3 is made up of 17 amino acids. Germline CDR1 is MGHRA and CDR2 is YSYEKL. The CDR3 DNA reads TGCGCCAGCAGCCAAGATGTCCAGGGGGCCGGCACAGATACGCAGTATTTT. Residues: CASSQDVQGAGTDTQYF.

This chain uses TRBV5-4 with TRBJ2-3; 10 nucleotides agree with TRBD2. The CDR3 contains 17 residues. V was clipped by 6 bases and J by 5 bases; unmatched bases: 15. Germline V gene data show CDR1 as SGHNT and CDR2 as YYREEE (reference sequence). The CDR3 bases are TGTGCCAGCACCTCCGGACAGGGCCTAGCGGGAGTAGATACGCAGTATTTT. It translates to CASTSGQGLAGVDTQYF. The entire variable domain, with the rest obtained from reference TRBV5-4 and TRBJ2-3, is as follows: ETGVTQSPTHLIKTRGQQVTLRCSSQSGHNTVSWYQQALGQGPQFIFQYYREEENGRGNFPPRFSGLQFPNYSSELNVNALELDDSALYLCASTSGQGLAGVDTQYFGPGTRLTVL.

The gene calls are TRBV7-3 and TRBJ2-5; D tentatively fits TRBD1 or TRBD2 (6 bases each). Trimming cost V 6 bases and J 5 bases, with 19 bases left between them. Germline loops: CDR1 SGHTA, CDR2 FQGTGA. The CDR3 consists of 15 residues. CDR3 amino acids: CASSTEGGRAETQYF. The CDR3 nucleotides are TGTGCCAGCAGTACAGAGGGGGGCCGTGCGGAGACCCAGTACTTC.

The chain links TRBV5-5 to TRBJ1-1; possible D gene TRBD1, 5 bases. Germline-derived CDR1 and CDR2 are SGHKS and YYEKEE (reference sequence). V lost 0 bases and J 2 bases, leaving 11 bases between the germline ends. The CDR3 consists of 15 residues. CDR3 in DNA: TGTGCCAGCAGCTTGGACGCCGGACAAAACACTGAAGCTTTCTTT. Translated: CASSLDAGQNTEAFF. Full variable domain (remainder filled in from reference TRBV5-5 and TRBJ1-1): DAGVTQSPTHLIKTRGQQVTLRCSPISGHKSVSWYQQVLGQGPQFIFQYYEKEERGRGNFPDRFSARQFPNYSSELNVNALLLGDSALYLCASSLDAGQNTEAFFGQGTRLTVV.

V and J are TRBV20-1 and TRBJ2-1; possibly TRBD2 for D (6 bases). Germline V gene lookup returns CDR1 DFQATT and CDR2 SNEGSKA (reference sequence). The CDR3 is 11 residues long. Trimming left V 3 bases short and J 7 bases short, with 7 bases between. The CDR3 is CSASLANEQFF. The CDR3 region has the DNA TGCAGTGCTAGCCTAGCGAATGAGCAGTTCTTC.

This chain links TRBV7-2 with TRBJ2-2; a possible D gene is TRBD1 (6 bases). The V and J ends lost 1 base and 4 bases respectively, with 10 bases between them. The CDR3 has 15 residues. Germline V gives CDR1 SGHTA, CDR2 FQGNSA. CDR3 sequence: CASSLDLTGTGELFF. As DNA, the CDR3 is TGTGCCAGCAGCTTAGACCTGACAGGCACCGGGGAGCTGTTTTTT.

This clone appeared once. The sample contains more than one DNA sequence encoding this CDR3. V usage is TRBV18 and J usage is TRBJ1-1; a weak D match, TRBD1 (6 bases). Germline assignment: CDR1 KGHSH and CDR2 LQKENI. The CDR3 has 14 amino acids. Trimming took off 3 bases at V and 1 base at J, with 9 bases between the two ends. This CDR3 is CASSPRTENTEAFF. DNA for the CDR3: TGTGCCAGCTCACCGAGGACAGAGAACACTGAAGCTTTCTTT.

The CDR3 spells CASSRRLAGGADTQYF. The CDR3 nucleotides read TGTGCCAGCAGCCGCAGACTAGCGGGAGGGGCAGATACGCAGTATTTT. This chain uses TRBV6-4 with TRBJ2-3; 14 nucleotides agree with TRBD2. V shed 6 bases, J shed 4 bases, and the junction held 6 bases outside the gene matches. Germline CDR1 is MRHNA and CDR2 is SNTAGT. The CDR3 is made up of 16 amino acids.

V gene TRBV5-1 combines with J gene TRBJ1-5; D is undetermined. The CDR3 spans 15 residues. V was trimmed by 5 bases and J by 0 bases, leaving 12 bases between them. Germline V CDR1 and CDR2: SGHRS, YFSETQ. CDR3 protein: CASRGERYSNQPQHF. CDR3 sequence (DNA): TGCGCCAGCAGAGGAGAGAGATATAGCAATCAGCCCCAGCATTTT.

As regards this clone: This same CDR3 is encoded by further DNA sequences in the sample. The chain uses TRBV6-5 and TRBJ2-7, with D tentatively TRBD1 (5 bases). Trimming stripped 0 bases from V and 4 bases from J, with 10 bases between. Germline-derived CDR1 and CDR2 are MNHEY and SVGAGI. The CDR3 covers 14 residues. The CDR3 bases are TGTGCCAGCAGTTACTCGACCAGGGTATACGAGCAGTACTTC. Encoded protein: CASSYSTRVYEQYF.